Listed below are T cell receptor beta chains from one sample, sequenced in a study of metastatic and nonmetastatic thyroid tumors. MiXCR reprocessed the PCR reads for TCRdb. The sample has more than 85,000 clones; 8.6% are singletons. Input material: blood. These receptors were taken from a female donor with papillary thyroid cancer or a benign thyroid nodule (not recorded which). Some clones in this sample may be carry-over from other donors' samples. The CDR3 runs from the conserved cysteine through the conserved F or W.

v_gene: TRBV12-3/TRBV12-4; CDR3aa: CATQTGGSTETQYF
v_gene: TRBV15; CDR3aa: CATSRPWGVAKNIQYF
v_gene: TRBV7-3; CDR3aa: CASSPGGTEAFF
v_gene: TRBV29-1; CDR3aa: CSVGGGYTEAFF
v_gene: TRBV7-6; CDR3aa: CASSQSGTPPDNEQFF
v_gene: TRBV6-2/TRBV6-3; CDR3aa: CASSSKSGGRFETQYF
v_gene: TRBV6-1; CDR3aa: CVSSSSPDSSYEQYF
v_gene: TRBV11-1; CDR3aa: CASGGRLNTEAFF
v_gene: TRBV7-9; CDR3aa: CASSLGGAGTQYF
v_gene: TRBV24-1; CDR3aa: CATSEGGMGNQPQHF
v_gene: TRBV7-2; CDR3aa: CASSVSLATNEKLFF
v_gene: TRBV5-1; CDR3aa: CASSARGREVSPLHF
v_gene: TRBV6-1; CDR3aa: CASLRVRNTGELFF
v_gene: TRBV7-9; CDR3aa: CASSYGQWLNTIYF
v_gene: TRBV28; CDR3aa: CASSLVSYEQYF
v_gene: TRBV6-2/TRBV6-3; CDR3aa: CASSLGGLPDTQYF
v_gene: TRBV18; CDR3aa: CASSAGRTPRNTEAFF
v_gene: TRBV2; CDR3aa: CASRPRAGSSYNEQFF
v_gene: TRBV5-1; CDR3aa: CASSAPLAGGGTSTDTQYF
v_gene: TRBV5-1; CDR3aa: CASSLGEALIGETQYF
v_gene: TRBV3-1; CDR3aa: CASSQETRDPFSYNEQFF
v_gene: TRBV2; CDR3aa: CASSEPARSNEKLFF
v_gene: TRBV11-2; CDR3aa: CASSLRATNTGELFF
v_gene: TRBV10-1; CDR3aa: CASSEGGGQETQYF